This T cell receptor beta chain was documented in a study of blood T cell repertoires in COVID-19. Overall study context: Both acute and convalescent COVID-19 samples were obtained from the United States, Italy and Spain. PBMCs, B-cell-depleted T cells, or T cells provided the cDNA or gDNA that made up the material.

As originally analysed: Quantification of nucleated cells was approximated via reference gene primer amplification. Clones were read by immunoSEQ multiplex PCR, and TCRdb kept only the in-frame ones, dropping some. V and J calls and clone size are those listed in that table; D and trimming were worked out from the DNA. The top ten clones hold 3.5% to 4% of a sample with 310,000 or so clones, roughly 88% of them seen once. The CDR3 runs 13 residues. V lost 0 bases, J lost 9 bases, and 10 bases lay in between. The germline CDR1 and CDR2 sequences are SGHNT and YYREEE (reference sequence). This chain joins TRBV5-4 and TRBJ1-3; TRBD1 is a possible D gene (5 bases). The receptor's source is a woman aged 50 to 60 with active or convalescent COVID-19. Sequenced: peripheral blood. Here the CDR3 reads CASSLETGGTIYF. The CDR3, as DNA: TGTGCCAGCAGCTTGGAAACCGGGGGCACCATATATTTT.